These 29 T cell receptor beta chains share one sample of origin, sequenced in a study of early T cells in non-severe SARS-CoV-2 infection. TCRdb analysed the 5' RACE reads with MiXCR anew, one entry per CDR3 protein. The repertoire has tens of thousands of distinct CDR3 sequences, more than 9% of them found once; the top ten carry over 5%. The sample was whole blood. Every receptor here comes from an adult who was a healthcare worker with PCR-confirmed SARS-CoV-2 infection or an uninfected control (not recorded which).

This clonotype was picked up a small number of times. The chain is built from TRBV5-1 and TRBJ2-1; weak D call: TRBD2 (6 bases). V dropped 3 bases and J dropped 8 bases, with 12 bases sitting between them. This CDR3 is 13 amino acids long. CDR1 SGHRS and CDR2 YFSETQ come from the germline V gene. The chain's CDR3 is CASSYEGGDEQFF. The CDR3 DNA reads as TGCGCCAGCAGCTACGAGGGAGGAGATGAGCAGTTCTTC.

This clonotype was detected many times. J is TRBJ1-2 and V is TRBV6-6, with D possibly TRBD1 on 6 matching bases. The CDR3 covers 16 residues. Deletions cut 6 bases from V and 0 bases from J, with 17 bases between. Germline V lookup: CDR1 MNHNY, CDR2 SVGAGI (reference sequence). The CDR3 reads CASSPDRPTSNYGYTF. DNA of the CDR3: TGTGCCAGCAGCCCCGACAGGCCCACTTCTAACTATGGCTACACCTTC.

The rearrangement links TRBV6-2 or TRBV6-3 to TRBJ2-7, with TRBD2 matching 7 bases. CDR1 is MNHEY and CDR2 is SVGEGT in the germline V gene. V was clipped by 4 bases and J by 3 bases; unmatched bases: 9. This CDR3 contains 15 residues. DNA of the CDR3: TGTGCCAGCAGTTCCCCCTTTCAGCGGGACTACGAGCAGTACTTC. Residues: CASSSPFQRDYEQYF.

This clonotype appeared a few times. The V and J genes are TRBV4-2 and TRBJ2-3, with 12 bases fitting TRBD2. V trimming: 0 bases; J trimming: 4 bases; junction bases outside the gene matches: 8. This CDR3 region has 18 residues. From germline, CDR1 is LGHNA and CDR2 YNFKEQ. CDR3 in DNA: TGTGCCAGCAGCCAAGATCTACCGACTAGCGGGAGTTCAGATACGCAGTATTTT. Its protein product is CASSQDLPTSGSSDTQYF.

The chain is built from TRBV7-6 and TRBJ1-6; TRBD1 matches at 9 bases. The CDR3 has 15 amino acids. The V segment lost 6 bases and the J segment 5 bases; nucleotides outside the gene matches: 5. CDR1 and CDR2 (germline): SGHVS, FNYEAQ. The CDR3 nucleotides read TGTGCCAGCAGTAAACAGGGGGCCGATAATTCACCCCTCCACTTT. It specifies CASSKQGADNSPLHF.

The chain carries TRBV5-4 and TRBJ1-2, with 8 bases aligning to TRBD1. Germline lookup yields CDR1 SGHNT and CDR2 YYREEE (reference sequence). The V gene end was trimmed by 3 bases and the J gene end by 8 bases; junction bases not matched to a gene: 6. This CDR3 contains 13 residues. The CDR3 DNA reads TGTGCCAGCAGCTCCGGACAGGGCAGGGGCTACACCTTC. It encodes CASSSGQGRGYTF.

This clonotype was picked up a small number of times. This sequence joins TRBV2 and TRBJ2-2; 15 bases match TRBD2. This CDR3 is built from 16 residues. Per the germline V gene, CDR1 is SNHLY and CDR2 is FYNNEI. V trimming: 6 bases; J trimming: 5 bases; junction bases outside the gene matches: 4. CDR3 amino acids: CASRWGLAGGTGELFF. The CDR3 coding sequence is TGTGCCAGCAGGTGGGGACTAGCGGGAGGAACCGGGGAGCTGTTTTTT.

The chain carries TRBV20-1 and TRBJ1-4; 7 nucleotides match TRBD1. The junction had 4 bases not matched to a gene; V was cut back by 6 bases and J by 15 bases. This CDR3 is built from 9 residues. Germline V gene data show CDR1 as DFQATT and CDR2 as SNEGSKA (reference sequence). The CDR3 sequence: CSALRGVFF. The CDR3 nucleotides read TGCAGTGCCCTCAGGGGGGTGTTTTTT.

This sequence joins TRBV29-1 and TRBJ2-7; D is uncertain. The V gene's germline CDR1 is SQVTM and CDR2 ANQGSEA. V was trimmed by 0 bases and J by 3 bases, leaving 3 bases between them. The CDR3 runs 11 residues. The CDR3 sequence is CSVEEGYEQYF. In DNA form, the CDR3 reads TGCAGCGTTGAAGAGGGCTACGAGCAGTACTTC.

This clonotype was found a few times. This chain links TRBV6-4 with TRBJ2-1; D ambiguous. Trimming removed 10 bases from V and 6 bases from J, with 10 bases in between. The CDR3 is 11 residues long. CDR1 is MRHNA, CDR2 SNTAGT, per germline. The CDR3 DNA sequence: TGTGCCACCTCTCGAGGCAATGAGCAGTTCTTC. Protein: CATSRGNEQFF.

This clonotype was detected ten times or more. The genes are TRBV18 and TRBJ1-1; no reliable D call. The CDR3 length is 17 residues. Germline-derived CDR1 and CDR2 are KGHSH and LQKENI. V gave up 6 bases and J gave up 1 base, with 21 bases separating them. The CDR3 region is CASSTRPAGSTNTEAFF. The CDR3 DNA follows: TGTGCCAGCTCCACCCGCCCAGCAGGCTCGACGAACACTGAAGCTTTCTTT.

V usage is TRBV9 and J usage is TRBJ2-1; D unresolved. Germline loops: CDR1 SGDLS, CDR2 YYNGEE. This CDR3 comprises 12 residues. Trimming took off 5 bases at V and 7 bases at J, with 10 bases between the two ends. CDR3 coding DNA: TGTGCCAGCAGTCACGGATCGAATGAGCAGTTCTTC. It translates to CASSHGSNEQFF.

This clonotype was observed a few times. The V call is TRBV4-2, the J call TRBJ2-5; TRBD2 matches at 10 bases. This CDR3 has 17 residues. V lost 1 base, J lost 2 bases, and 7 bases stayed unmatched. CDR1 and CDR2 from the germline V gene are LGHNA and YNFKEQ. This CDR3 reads CASSQGNIAGGQETQYF. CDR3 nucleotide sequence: TGTGCCAGCAGCCAAGGGAATATAGCGGGAGGTCAAGAGACCCAGTACTTC.

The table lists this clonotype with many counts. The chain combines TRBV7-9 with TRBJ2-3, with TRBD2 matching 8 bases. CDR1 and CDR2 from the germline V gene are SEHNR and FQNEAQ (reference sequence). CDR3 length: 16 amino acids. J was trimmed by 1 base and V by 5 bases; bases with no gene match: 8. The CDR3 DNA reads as TGTGCCAGCAGCCAACAGAGAGCGGGAGGCACAGATACGCAGTATTTT. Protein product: CASSQQRAGGTDTQYF. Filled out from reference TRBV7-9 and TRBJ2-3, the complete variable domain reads DTGVSQNPRHKITKRGQNVTFRCDPISEHNRLYWYRQTLGQGPEFLTYFQNEAQLEKSRLLSDRFSAERPKGSFSTLEIQRTEQGDSAMYLCASSQQRAGGTDTQYFGPGTRLTVL.

The CDR3 is CASSQDRGTKTTEQFF. DNA of the CDR3: TGCGCCAGCAGCCAAGATAGGGGGACTAAGACAACAGAGCAGTTCTTC. V gene TRBV4-3 combines with J gene TRBJ2-1; a possible D gene is TRBD2 (7 bases). Germline CDR1 and CDR2: LGHNA and YSLEER. Deletions cut 0 bases from V and 10 bases from J, with 19 bases between. CDR3 length equals 16 residues.

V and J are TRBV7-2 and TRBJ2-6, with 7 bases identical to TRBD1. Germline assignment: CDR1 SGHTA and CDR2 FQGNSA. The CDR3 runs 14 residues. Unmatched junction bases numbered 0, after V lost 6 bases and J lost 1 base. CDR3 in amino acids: CASRTGSGANVLTF. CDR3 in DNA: TGTGCCAGCAGGACAGGGTCTGGGGCCAACGTCCTGACTTTC.

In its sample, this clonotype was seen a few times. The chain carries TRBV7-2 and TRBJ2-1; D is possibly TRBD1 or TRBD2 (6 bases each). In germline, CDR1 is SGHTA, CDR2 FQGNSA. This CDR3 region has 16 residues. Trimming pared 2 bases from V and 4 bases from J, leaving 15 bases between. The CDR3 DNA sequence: TGTGCCAGCAGCTTAATACAGGGACTTGGGTACAATGAGCAGTTCTTC. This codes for CASSLIQGLGYNEQFF.

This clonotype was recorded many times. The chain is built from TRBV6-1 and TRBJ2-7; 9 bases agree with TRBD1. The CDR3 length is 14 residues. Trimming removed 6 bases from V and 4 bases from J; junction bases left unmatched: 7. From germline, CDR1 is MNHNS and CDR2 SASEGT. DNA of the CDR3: TGTGCCAGCAGCCGGGACAGGGTAGGATACGAGCAGTACTTC. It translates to CASSRDRVGYEQYF.

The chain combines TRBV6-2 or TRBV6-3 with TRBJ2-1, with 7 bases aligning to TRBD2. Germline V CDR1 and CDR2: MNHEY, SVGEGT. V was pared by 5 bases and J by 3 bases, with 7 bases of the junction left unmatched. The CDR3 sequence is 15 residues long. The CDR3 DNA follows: TGTGCCAGCAGTCCAAATCGGGACTACTACAATGAGCAGTTCTTC. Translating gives CASSPNRDYYNEQFF.

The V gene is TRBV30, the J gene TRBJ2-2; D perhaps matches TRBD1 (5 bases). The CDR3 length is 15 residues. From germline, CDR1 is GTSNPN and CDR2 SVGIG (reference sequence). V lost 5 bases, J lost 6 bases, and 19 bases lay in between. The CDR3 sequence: CAWVPMAGIAGELFF. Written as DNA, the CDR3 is TGTGCCTGGGTTCCTATGGCAGGGATCGCCGGGGAGCTGTTTTTT.

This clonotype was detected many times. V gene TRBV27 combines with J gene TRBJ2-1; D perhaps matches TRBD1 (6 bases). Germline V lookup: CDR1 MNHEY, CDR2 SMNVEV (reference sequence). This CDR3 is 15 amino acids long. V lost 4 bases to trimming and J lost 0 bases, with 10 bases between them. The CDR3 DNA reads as TGTGCCAGCAGTTGGGACACTAGCTCCTACAATGAGCAGTTCTTC. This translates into CASSWDTSSYNEQFF.

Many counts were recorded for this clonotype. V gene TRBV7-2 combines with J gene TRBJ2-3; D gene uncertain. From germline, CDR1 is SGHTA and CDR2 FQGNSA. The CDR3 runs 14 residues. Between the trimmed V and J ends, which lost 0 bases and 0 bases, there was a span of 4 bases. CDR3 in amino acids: CASSLAGSTDTQYF. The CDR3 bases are TGTGCCAGCAGCTTAGCGGGAAGCACAGATACGCAGTATTTT.

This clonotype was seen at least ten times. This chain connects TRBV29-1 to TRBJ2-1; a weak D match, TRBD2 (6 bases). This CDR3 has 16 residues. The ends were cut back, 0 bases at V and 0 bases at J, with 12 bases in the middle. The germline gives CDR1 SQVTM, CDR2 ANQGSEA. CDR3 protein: CSVEDPGRSSYNEQFF. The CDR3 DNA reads TGCAGCGTTGAAGATCCCGGGAGAAGCTCCTACAATGAGCAGTTCTTC.

The CDR3 protein is CASTPRWDYGYTF. In nucleotides, the CDR3 is TGTGCCAGCACCCCCCGCTGGGACTATGGCTACACCTTC. This rearrangement joins TRBV5-6 to TRBJ1-2, with D uncertain. CDR1 is SGHDT and CDR2 is YYEEEE in the germline V gene. The V end was cut by 6 bases, the J end by 3 bases, with 12 bases between. This CDR3 spans 13 amino acids.

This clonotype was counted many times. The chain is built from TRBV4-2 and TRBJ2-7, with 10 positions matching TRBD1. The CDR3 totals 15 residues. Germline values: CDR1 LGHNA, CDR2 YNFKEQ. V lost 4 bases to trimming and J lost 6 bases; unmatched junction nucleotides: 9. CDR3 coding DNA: TGTGCCAGCAGCCGAAGCCCGGACAGGGGGAGCGAGCAGTACTTC. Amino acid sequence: CASSRSPDRGSEQYF.

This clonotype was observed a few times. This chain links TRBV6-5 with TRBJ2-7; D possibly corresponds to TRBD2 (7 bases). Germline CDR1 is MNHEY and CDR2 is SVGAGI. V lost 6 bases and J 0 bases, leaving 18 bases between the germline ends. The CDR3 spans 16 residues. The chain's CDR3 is CASSRQGGGSSYEQYF. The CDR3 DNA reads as TGTGCCAGCAGCCGCCAAGGGGGGGGGAGCTCCTACGAGCAGTACTTC.

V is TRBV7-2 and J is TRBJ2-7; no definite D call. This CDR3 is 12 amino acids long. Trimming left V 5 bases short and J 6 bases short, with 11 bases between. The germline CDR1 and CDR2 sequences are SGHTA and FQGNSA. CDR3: CASSPWNLEQYF. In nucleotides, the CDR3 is TGTGCCAGCAGCCCCTGGAATCTCGAGCAGTACTTC.

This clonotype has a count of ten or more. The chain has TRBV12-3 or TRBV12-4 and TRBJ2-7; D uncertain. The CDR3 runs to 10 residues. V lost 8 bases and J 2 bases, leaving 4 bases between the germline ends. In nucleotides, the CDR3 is TGTGCCAGCCGACCCTACGAGCAGTACTTC. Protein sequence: CASRPYEQYF.

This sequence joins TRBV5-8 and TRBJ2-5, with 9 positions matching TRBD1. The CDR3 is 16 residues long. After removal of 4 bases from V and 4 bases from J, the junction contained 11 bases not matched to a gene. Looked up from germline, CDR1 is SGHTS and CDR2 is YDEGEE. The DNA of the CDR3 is TGTGCCAGCAGCCCAGGATCTGACAGGGGGTTAGAGACCCAGTACTTC. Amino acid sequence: CASSPGSDRGLETQYF.